These 8 T cell receptor beta chains came from one sample sequenced in a study of blood T cells in healthy people across ages. It was with a sample-barcoded 5' primer and a J-beta primer mix that a second PCR of roughly 6 to 12 cycles was run. TCRdb reanalysed the 5' RACE reads using MiXCR and keeps one entry per CDR3 protein. The table records over 950,000 distinct CDR3 sequences, around two fifths of them present only once. The specimen sequenced was blood. The receptor source for this set is a man aged 18-30 years in good health.

This clonotype has only a few counts. This rearrangement joins TRBV20-1 to TRBJ1-2, with D possibly being TRBD1 (6 bases). Germline V gene sequence: CDR1 DFQATT, CDR2 SNEGSKA (reference sequence). The CDR3 contains 14 residues. V lost 1 base to trimming and J lost 4 bases, with 13 bases between them. CDR3 in amino acids: CSARGTGGAYGYTF. Here the CDR3 DNA reads TGCAGTGCTAGAGGGACGGGGGGCGCCTATGGCTACACCTTC.

The rearrangement links TRBV20-1 to TRBJ1-3, with D uncertain. Between the trimmed V and J ends, which lost 5 bases and 1 base, there was a span of 6 bases. The CDR3 is made up of 12 amino acids. Germline assignment: CDR1 DFQATT and CDR2 SNEGSKA (reference sequence). The chain's CDR3 is CSALISGNTIYF. CDR3 nucleotides: TGCAGTGCTCTTATTTCTGGAAACACCATATATTTT.

The CDR3 reads CASSLVRELGSGNTIYF. DNA for the CDR3: TGTGCCAGCAGCTTAGTCCGGGAACTGGGATCTGGAAACACCATATATTTT. The genes are TRBV7-9 and TRBJ1-3; D is unclear. The CDR3 has 17 residues. With 1 base removed from V and 1 base from J, the gap between germline ends came to 14 bases. Germline V gene data show CDR1 as SEHNR and CDR2 as FQNEAQ (reference sequence). The full variable domain, rest sourced from reference TRBV7-9 and TRBJ1-3, is DTGVSQNPRHKITKRGQNVTFRCDPISEHNRLYWYRQTLGQGPEFLTYFQNEAQLEKSRLLSDRFSAERPKGSFSTLEIQRTEQGDSAMYLCASSLVRELGSGNTIYFGEGSWLTVV.

The chain recombines TRBV7-9 with TRBJ2-1, with D possibly being TRBD2 (5 bases). The length of the CDR3 is 16 residues. V lost 2 bases and J 7 bases, leaving 18 bases between the germline ends. From germline, CDR1 is SEHNR and CDR2 FQNEAQ (reference sequence). CDR3 in amino acids: CASSLFGVSSGNEQFF. Written as DNA, the CDR3 is TGTGCCAGCAGCTTATTCGGGGTGAGTTCAGGAAATGAGCAGTTCTTC.

In regard to this clonotype: Mismatch with germline at one junction end may stem from a read error. V is TRBV4-1 and J is TRBJ1-5; D is unresolved. CDR3 length: 14 residues. Germline values: CDR1 MGHRA, CDR2 YSYEKL. This CDR3 is CAGSQALSNQPQHF. CDR3 nucleotides: TGCGCCGGCAGCCAAGCCCTTAGCAATCAGCCCCAGCATTTT.

This sequence joins TRBV4-3 and TRBJ2-7; the D gene is possibly TRBD1 (5 bases). The CDR3 is made up of 14 amino acids. Germline loops: CDR1 LGHNA, CDR2 YSLEER. Trimming stripped 0 bases from V and 3 bases from J, with 9 bases between. In nucleotides, the CDR3 is TGCGCCAGCAGCCAAGATGCCAGGGACTACGAGCAGTACTTC. It yields the protein CASSQDARDYEQYF.

The rearrangement uses TRBV6-5 and TRBJ1-1, with D unclear. The CDR3 contains 13 residues. Trimming removed 8 bases from V and 1 base from J, with 11 bases in between. Looked up from germline, CDR1 is MNHEY and CDR2 is SVGAGI. The CDR3 coding sequence is TGTGCCAGCTACATACCAGAGAACACTGAAGCTTTCTTT. Translation: CASYIPENTEAFF.

This chain connects TRBV20-1 to TRBJ2-1; TRBD2 matches 9 bases. Trimming removed 5 bases from V and 6 bases from J; junction bases left unmatched: 26. Germline lookup yields CDR1 DFQATT and CDR2 SNEGSKA (reference sequence). CDR3 length: 20 residues. The CDR3 DNA sequence: TGCAGTGCTGAACCTTCCCTCCTAGCGGGGATATCTCGATTTCCCAATGAGCAGTTCTTC. Amino acids: CSAEPSLLAGISRFPNEQFF.